This TCR beta chain came from a study of T cells after yellow fever vaccination (dated by TCRdb to about 2019). Notes on the research overall: The SMART-Seq v4 Ultra Low Input RNA kit was used to prepare libraries from fractions with low cell numbers. To follow T-cell clones before and after primary and booster YFV17D yellow fever vaccination, bulk TCR alpha and beta repertoires were sequenced over time. Two healthy male donors, one aged 18 to 30 and one aged 30 to 40 years, were included in the cohort. Bulk PBMC replicates and cell subsets were isolated from blood drawn at multiple timepoints before and after both primary and secondary immunization. Overall results and qualifications from the work: Because abundant contaminating clonotypes from the bulk population could be contained in FACS-sorted repertoires, computational filtering was required. Compared with the primary T-cell response, the secondary T-cell response was faster but weaker, reaching its peak on day 5 rather than on day 15. A small fraction of clonotypes appeared in both the CD4 and CD8 compartments, likely as a result of convergent recombination. Because only two donors were included in the study, the extent to which the findings can be generalized is limited. Most clones expanded after primary vaccination (almost 98% of CD4 and roughly 91% of CD8) were re-detected after the booster, suggesting that broad memory maintenance occurred.

A remark on this clonotype: There is no known antigen for this receptor. Within one base of it there is no much larger clone, and no base qualities were kept.

TCR cDNA was made using 5'RACE template switching, a step that added a universal primer site and unique molecular identifiers. Priming of cDNA synthesis was performed from both the TCR alpha and TCR beta constant segments. Library amplification involved two PCR steps, and the second step added sample barcodes and sequencing adapters. Libraries were sequenced on Illumina HiSeq 2500 (2x100 bp) or NovaSeq (2x150 bp). Concerning the study's data processing: Demultiplexing of reads and collapsing into UMI consensus sequences were performed with MIGEC, and V(D)J alignment was carried out with MiXCR. Clonotypes responding to the vaccine were identified with edgeR on replicate PBMC samples, with the criteria of FDR below 0.01 and a log2 fold change above 5 up to day 15. Bulk clonotypes were assigned CD4 or CD8 identity according to which sequenced CD4 or CD8 repertoire held them at higher abundance. TCRdb ran its own pipeline on the public reads, namely fastp trimming at Q25 and MiXCR clone calling, and kept in-frame beta chains. When rows share a CDR3 protein, they turn into one entry using the most common DNA and genes. The V and J calls reflect TCRdb's pipeline rather than the authors' work. Within this sample are 500,000 to 700,000 distinct CDR3 sequences, with about 19% of them counted one time only. The leading ten clones occupy 14% of the sample.

Taken with the paper, the label for treatment or condition translates to: live attenuated yellow fever vaccine strain. At each blood-draw timepoint, two biological replicates of bulk PBMCs were collected. A standard Ficoll-Paque protocol was used to isolate PBMCs from peripheral blood. TriZol was used to extract RNA from bulk PBMCs, from CD4 and CD8 fractions, and from dextramer-positive and dextramer-negative fractions. V is reduced by 4 bases and J by 6 bases, leaving a spacing of 14 bases between them. Reading from cysteine to phenylalanine, the CDR3 counts 13 amino acids. Of the read, only the CDR3 DNA is kept; its 39 bases are in frame from base 1. CDR1 and CDR2 (SQVTM, ANQGSEA) derive from the germline V gene.

The chain links TRBV29-1 with TRBJ2-3; 6 matching bases give a weak D call of TRBD2. This receptor was obtained from a man aged 25-40 years who received the YFV17D yellow fever vaccine. The source material was PBMCs, sampled 15 days after the yellow fever booster vaccination. The DNA sequence follows: TGCAGCGTTGGGGTGGGACTGGGGGATACGCAGTATTTT. It is translated as CSVGVGLGDTQYF.